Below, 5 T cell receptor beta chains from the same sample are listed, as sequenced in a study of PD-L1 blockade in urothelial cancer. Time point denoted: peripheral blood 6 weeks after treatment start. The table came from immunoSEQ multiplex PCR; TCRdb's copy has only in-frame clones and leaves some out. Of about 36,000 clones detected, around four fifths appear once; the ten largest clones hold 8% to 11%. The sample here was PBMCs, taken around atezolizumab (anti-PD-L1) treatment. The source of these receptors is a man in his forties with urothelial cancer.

CDR3 protein: CASSLGGQRDSSYEQYF. CDR3 nucleotide sequence: TGTGCCAGCAGCTTAGGTGGGCAGAGGGATAGCTCCTACGAGCAGTACTTC. V is TRBV7-9 and J is TRBJ2-7; maybe TRBD2 (5 bases). Germline V gene lookup returns CDR1 SEHNR and CDR2 FQNEAQ (reference sequence). Deletions cut 1 base from V and 0 bases from J, with 16 bases between. The CDR3 is 17 residues long. Full variable domain (outside the CDR3, taken from reference TRBV7-9 and TRBJ2-7): DTGVSQNPRHKITKRGQNVTFRCDPISEHNRLYWYRQTLGQGPEFLTYFQNEAQLEKSRLLSDRFSAERPKGSFSTLEIQRTEQGDSAMYLCASSLGGQRDSSYEQYFGPGTRLTVT.

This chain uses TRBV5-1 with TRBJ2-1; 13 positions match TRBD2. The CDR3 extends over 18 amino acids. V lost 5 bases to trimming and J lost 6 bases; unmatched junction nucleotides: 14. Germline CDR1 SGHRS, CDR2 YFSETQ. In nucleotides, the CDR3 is TGCGCCAGCAGTTTTGGACTAGCGGGAGTTAGGGCAGGCAATGAGCAGTTCTTC. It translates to CASSFGLAGVRAGNEQFF. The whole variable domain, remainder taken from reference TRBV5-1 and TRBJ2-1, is KAGVTQTPRYLIKTRGQQVTLSCSPISGHRSVSWYQQTPGQGLQFLFEYFSETQRNKGNFPGRFSGRQFSNSRSEMNVSTLELGDSALYLCASSFGLAGVRAGNEQFFGPGTRLTVL.

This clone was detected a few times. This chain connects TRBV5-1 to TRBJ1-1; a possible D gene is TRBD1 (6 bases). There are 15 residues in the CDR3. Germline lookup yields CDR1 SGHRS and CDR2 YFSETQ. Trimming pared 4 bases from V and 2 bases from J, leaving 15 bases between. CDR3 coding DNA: TGCGCCAGCAGCCTGGCCGGGACACAAAACACTGAAGCTTTCTTT. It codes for CASSLAGTQNTEAFF.

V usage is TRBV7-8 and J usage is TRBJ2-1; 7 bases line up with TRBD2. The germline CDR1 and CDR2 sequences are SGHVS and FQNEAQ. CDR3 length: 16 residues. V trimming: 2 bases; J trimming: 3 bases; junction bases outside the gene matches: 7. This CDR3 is CASSLSSASGYNEQFF. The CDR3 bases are TGTGCCAGCAGCTTAAGTTCGGCTAGCGGCTACAATGAGCAGTTCTTC.

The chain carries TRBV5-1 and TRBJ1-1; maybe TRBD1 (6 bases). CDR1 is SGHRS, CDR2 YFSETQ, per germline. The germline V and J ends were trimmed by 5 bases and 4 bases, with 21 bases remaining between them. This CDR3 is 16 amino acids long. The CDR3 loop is CASSLAPNRESTEAFF. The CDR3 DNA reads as TGCGCCAGCAGTCTGGCCCCAAACAGGGAGTCCACTGAAGCTTTCTTT.